One sample yielded the 30 T cell receptor beta chains listed below, sequenced in a study of blood T cell repertoires in COVID-19. Libraries were prepared by immunoSEQ multiplex PCR; TCRdb keeps only in-frame clonotypes and omits some of them. Altogether 300,000 to 350,000 clones are present, 90% being singletons, with the ten largest covering 6% to 7%. The sample taken for sequencing was peripheral blood. These receptors all come from a woman aged 25 to 39 with COVID-19, enrolled during active disease.

This clone was found once. V is TRBV9 and J is TRBJ2-3; 16 bases are a match to TRBD2. This CDR3 has 18 residues. The ends lost 0 bases at V and 8 bases at J; junction bases unmatched: 9. Germline V gives CDR1 SGDLS, CDR2 YYNGEE. The CDR3 sequence is CASSVEGRGLAGGSTQYF. The CDR3 nucleotides are TGTGCCAGCAGCGTAGAAGGGCGGGGACTAGCGGGAGGGTCTACGCAGTATTTT.

The gene calls are TRBV19 and TRBJ1-6; 7 bases agree with TRBD1. After removal of 3 bases from V and 7 bases from J, the junction contained 3 bases not matched to a gene. CDR1 is LNHDA, CDR2 SQIVND, per germline (reference sequence). The CDR3 runs to 14 residues. This CDR3 reads CASSIGTANSPLHF. The CDR3 coding sequence is TGTGCCAGTAGTATCGGGACAGCGAATTCACCCCTCCACTTT.

The chain joins TRBV28 to TRBJ1-2; TRBD1 matches at 8 bases. CDR1 is MDHEN, CDR2 SYDVKM, per germline. The CDR3 is 15 residues long. V lost 6 bases and J lost 4; bases outside the gene matches: 10. CDR3 sequence reads: CASRDQGATFYGYTF. The CDR3 region has the DNA TGTGCCAGCAGGGATCAGGGGGCCACTTTCTATGGCTACACCTTC.

The chain uses TRBV27 and TRBJ2-1; no clear D. This CDR3 spans 16 amino acids. CDR1 and CDR2 (germline): MNHEY, SMNVEV (reference sequence). V was pared by 0 bases and J by 0 bases, with 9 bases between. Here the CDR3 DNA reads TGTGCCAGCAGTTTATCAATGACTCTCTCCTACAATGAGCAGTTCTTC. Amino acids: CASSLSMTLSYNEQFF.

The J gene is TRBJ1-2, the V gene TRBV5-1, with a possible D match to TRBD1 (5 bases). This CDR3 is built from 13 residues. Trimming took 3 bases from V and 8 from J, leaving 14 bases between them. The V gene's germline CDR1 is SGHRS and CDR2 YFSETQ. The CDR3: CASSSDSPWGYTF. DNA for the CDR3: TGCGCCAGCAGCTCCGACAGTCCGTGGGGCTACACCTTC.

The V gene is TRBV11-2, the J gene TRBJ2-3; D is unclear. Germline loops: CDR1 SGHAT, CDR2 FQNNGV. The CDR3 is 14 amino acids. V was clipped by 1 base and J by 0 bases, with 5 bases between them. The chain's CDR3 is CASSLVGSTDTQYF. In DNA, the CDR3 is TGTGCCAGCAGCTTAGTCGGGAGCACAGATACGCAGTATTTT.

The rearrangement links TRBV11-2 to TRBJ2-5; D might be TRBD1 (5 bases). Germline CDR1 reads SGHAT; CDR2 reads FQNNGV. CDR3 size: 13 residues. V lost 8 bases, J lost 2 bases, and 12 bases lay in between. As DNA, the CDR3 is TGTGCCAGCGGGTCCCGACAGCAAGAGACCCAGTACTTC. Translating it yields CASGSRQQETQYF. Complete variable domain (other parts from reference TRBV11-2 and TRBJ2-5): EAGVAQSPRYKIIEKRQSVAFWCNPISGHATLYWYQQILGQGPKLLIQFQNNGVVDDSQLPKDRFSAERLKGVDSTLKIQPAKLEDSAVYLCASGSRQQETQYFGPGTRLLVL.

V and J are TRBV20-1 and TRBJ1-3; TRBD1 matches 7 bases. V shed 3 bases and J 0 bases; nucleotides not matched to a gene: 2. CDR1 is DFQATT and CDR2 is SNEGSKA in the germline V gene (reference sequence). The CDR3 sequence is 14 residues long. The CDR3 bases are TGCAGTGCTAGTAGGGACAGCTCTGGAAACACCATATATTTT. This codes for CSASRDSSGNTIYF.

This chain connects TRBV3-1 (or the pseudogene TRBV3-2) to TRBJ2-7; tentatively, D is TRBD1 (6 bases). Germline assignment: CDR1 LGHDT and CDR2 YNNKEL (reference sequence). There are 16 residues in the CDR3. The V and J ends lost 4 bases and 0 bases respectively, with 16 bases between them. The CDR3 region is CASSRTQGGSSYEQYF. In nucleotides, the CDR3 is TGTGCCAGCAGCCGGACCCAAGGGGGATCCTCCTACGAGCAGTACTTC.

The rearrangement joins TRBV29-1 to TRBJ1-2; TRBD1 matches 8 bases. The V and J ends lost 6 bases and 5 bases, in that order; junction bases with no gene match: 11. CDR1 and CDR2 from the germline V gene are SQVTM and ANQGSEA. This CDR3 is 14 amino acids long. The CDR3 loop reads CSVTQGTGVYGYTF. The DNA for the CDR3 is TGCAGCGTCACCCAGGGGACAGGAGTTTATGGCTACACCTTC.

V and J are TRBV28 and TRBJ1-3, with D perhaps TRBD1 (6 bases). This CDR3 region has 15 residues. V gave up 4 bases and J gave up 0 bases, with 10 bases separating them. Germline CDR1 and CDR2: MDHEN and SYDVKM. CDR3 in amino acids: CASSWGTSSGNTIYF. DNA for the CDR3: TGTGCCAGCAGTTGGGGGACATCCTCTGGAAACACCATATATTTT.

This chain uses TRBV6-2 or TRBV6-3 with TRBJ1-5, with TRBD1 matching 8 bases. The V segment lost 5 bases and the J segment 4 bases; nucleotides outside the gene matches: 13. This CDR3 has 17 amino acids. Germline V gene sequence: CDR1 MNHEY, CDR2 SVGEGT. This CDR3 is CASSTGTGLGYNQPQHF. CDR3 coding DNA: TGTGCCAGCAGTACCGGGACAGGACTCGGGTATAATCAGCCCCAGCATTTT.

The chain joins TRBV6-2 or TRBV6-3 to TRBJ2-1; 10 bases map to TRBD2. The CDR3 covers 15 residues. V lost 5 bases to trimming and J lost 3 bases; unmatched junction nucleotides: 4. Germline V gene data show CDR1 as MNHEY and CDR2 as SVGEGT. The CDR3 DNA follows: TGTGCCAGCAGTACGGTAGCGGGAGGCTACAATGAGCAGTTCTTC. The encoded protein is CASSTVAGGYNEQFF.

This chain joins TRBV7-9 and TRBJ2-1; the D is unclear. There are 14 residues in the CDR3. Trimming cost V 4 bases and J 0 bases, with 7 bases left between them. Germline-derived CDR1 and CDR2 are SEHNR and FQNEAQ (reference sequence). In nucleotides, the CDR3 is TGTGCCAGCAGCTACAGTAGCTCCTACAATGAGCAGTTCTTC. This codes for CASSYSSSYNEQFF. Looking up the rest from reference TRBV7-9 and TRBJ2-1 gives the full variable domain: DTGVSQNPRHKITKRGQNVTFRCDPISEHNRLYWYRQTLGQGPEFLTYFQNEAQLEKSRLLSDRFSAERPKGSFSTLEIQRTEQGDSAMYLCASSYSSSYNEQFFGPGTRLTVL.

The rearrangement uses TRBV7-3 and TRBJ1-6; D is possibly TRBD1 (6 bases). CDR3 length equals 14 residues. Trimming removed 5 bases from V and 6 bases from J, with 11 bases in between. The V gene's germline CDR1 is SGHTA and CDR2 FQGTGA. The CDR3 spells CASSGGGVNSPLHF. DNA of the CDR3: TGTGCCAGCAGCGGGGGCGGAGTTAATTCACCCCTCCACTTT.

The chain has TRBV28 and TRBJ2-3; 8 nucleotides align to TRBD2. V was pared by 0 bases and J by 1 base, with 6 bases of the junction left unmatched. Germline values: CDR1 MDHEN, CDR2 SYDVKM. CDR3 length: 17 residues. The CDR3 here is CASSLWIGGRRTDTQYF. CDR3 bases: TGTGCCAGCAGTTTATGGATTGGCGGGAGGCGCACAGATACGCAGTATTTT.

This clone turned up a few times. This chain links TRBV11-2 with TRBJ2-7, with 10 bases fitting TRBD2. Germline lookup yields CDR1 SGHAT and CDR2 FQNNGV. After removal of 4 bases from V and 7 bases from J, the junction contained 7 bases not matched to a gene. This CDR3 region has 14 residues. CDR3 loop: CASSWTSGEGEQYF. CDR3 nucleotides: TGTGCCAGCAGCTGGACTAGCGGAGAAGGGGAGCAGTACTTC.

This clone was observed once. The chain carries TRBV7-9 and TRBJ1-4; no reliable D call. With 9 bases removed from V and 4 bases from J, the gap between germline ends came to 12 bases. The germline V gene encodes CDR1 SEHNR and CDR2 FQNEAQ (reference sequence). CDR3 length: 13 amino acids. The CDR3 reads CASKAGFNEKLFF. CDR3 coding DNA: TGTGCCAGTAAGGCGGGGTTTAATGAAAAACTGTTTTTT.

The V and J genes are TRBV29-1 and TRBJ2-7; D not certain. This CDR3 comprises 11 residues. CDR1 is SQVTM, CDR2 ANQGSEA, per germline. Trimming cost V 4 bases and J 6 bases, with 10 bases left between them. CDR3 DNA sequence: TGCAGCGTTGGCGGCCCCACCGAGCAGTACTTC. Its protein product is CSVGGPTEQYF.

The V gene is TRBV7-9, the J gene TRBJ1-5; 8 bases map to TRBD1. V was clipped by 4 bases and J by 0 bases; unmatched bases: 8. CDR1 is SEHNR, CDR2 FQNEAQ, per germline (reference sequence). There are 17 residues in the CDR3. CDR3 residues: CASSSTGTGYSNQPQHF. CDR3 nucleotide sequence: TGTGCCAGCAGCTCTACCGGGACAGGTTATAGCAATCAGCCCCAGCATTTT. Together with reference TRBV7-9 and TRBJ1-5, the CDR3 gives the full variable domain: DTGVSQNPRHKITKRGQNVTFRCDPISEHNRLYWYRQTLGQGPEFLTYFQNEAQLEKSRLLSDRFSAERPKGSFSTLEIQRTEQGDSAMYLCASSSTGTGYSNQPQHFGDGTRLSIL.

A single count supports this clone. This chain connects TRBV3-1 (or the pseudogene TRBV3-2) to TRBJ2-7; no reliable D call. The CDR3 spans 13 residues. The germline CDR1 and CDR2 sequences are LGHDT and YNNKEL (reference sequence). The V and J ends lost 0 bases and 2 bases respectively, with 5 bases between them. This CDR3 reads CASSQDPAYEQYF. CDR3 nucleotides: TGTGCCAGCAGCCAAGATCCAGCCTACGAGCAGTACTTC.

The chain is built from TRBV4-3 and TRBJ2-3; tentative D call: TRBD1 (5 bases). Trimming took 0 bases from V and 11 from J, leaving 12 bases between them. The CDR3 loop spans 13 amino acids. Germline loops: CDR1 LGHNA, CDR2 YSLEER. The CDR3: CASSQDPRVRQYF. In DNA, the CDR3 is TGCGCCAGCAGCCAAGATCCCAGGGTGAGGCAGTATTTT.

The V call is TRBV24-1, the J call TRBJ2-1, with 9 bases that match TRBD2. Losses at the gene ends were 0 bases for V and 7 bases for J; bases not matched to a gene: 6. Per the germline V gene, CDR1 is KGHDR and CDR2 is SFDVKD. The CDR3 sequence is 16 residues long. As DNA, the CDR3 is TGTGCCACCAGTGATTTGAAGGGTAGCGGGAGAAATGAGCAGTTCTTC. Its protein product is CATSDLKGSGRNEQFF.

The J gene is TRBJ1-4, the V gene TRBV9; unclear D gene. The CDR3 covers 14 residues. V lost 2 bases and J lost 5, with 10 bases in between. CDR1 and CDR2 (germline): SGDLS, YYNGEE. CDR3 nucleotides: TGTGCCAGCAGCGTTCTGGAGGGAAATGAAAAACTGTTTTTT. Residues: CASSVLEGNEKLFF.

The chain recombines TRBV11-2 with TRBJ2-1; 9 bases are a match to TRBD1. The CDR3 runs 15 residues. Trimming removed 5 bases from V and 4 bases from J; junction bases left unmatched: 6. Germline assignment: CDR1 SGHAT and CDR2 FQNNGV. The CDR3 DNA reads TGTGCCAGCAGCCTCGGGACAGGGCCGTACAATGAGCAGTTCTTC. Encoded protein: CASSLGTGPYNEQFF.

This clone was observed a single time. This rearrangement joins TRBV9 to TRBJ1-4; D is unresolved. Germline V lookup: CDR1 SGDLS, CDR2 YYNGEE. The V end was cut by 3 bases, the J end by 3 bases, with 12 bases between. The CDR3 runs to 15 residues. The CDR3 DNA reads as TGTGCCAGCAGCGGGAGAGGGATGCCTAATGAAAAACTGTTTTTT. Translating it yields CASSGRGMPNEKLFF.

The chain employs TRBV6-2 or TRBV6-3 and TRBJ2-7; the match to TRBD2 covers 7 bases. V shed 6 bases, J shed 6 bases, and the junction held 5 bases outside the gene matches. Germline CDR1 MNHEY, CDR2 SVGEGT. The CDR3 spans 12 residues. The CDR3 DNA reads TGTGCCAGCAGACCTGGGAGGGGCGAGCAGTACTTC. This sequence encodes CASRPGRGEQYF.

The DNA for the CDR3 is TGCAGCGTTGGACAGAGAAACACTGAAGCTTTCTTT. It translates to CSVGQRNTEAFF. The rearrangement joins TRBV29-1 to TRBJ1-1, with D possibly TRBD1 on 5 matching bases. The CDR3 loop spans 12 amino acids. V lost 4 bases and J 2 bases, leaving 8 bases between the germline ends. Germline lookup yields CDR1 SQVTM and CDR2 ANQGSEA.

The chain has TRBV25-1 and TRBJ2-5, with D maybe TRBD1 (5 bases). V lost 1 base and J 2 bases, leaving 8 bases between the germline ends. CDR1 MGHDK and CDR2 SYGVNS come from the germline V gene. The CDR3 is 14 amino acids. CDR3 residues: CASSESRVQETQYF. CDR3 nucleotide sequence: TGTGCCAGCAGTGAATCCAGGGTTCAAGAGACCCAGTACTTC.

This chain connects TRBV10-3 to TRBJ2-6; D perhaps matches TRBD2 (7 bases). Germline V gene lookup returns CDR1 ENHRY and CDR2 SYGVKD. The CDR3 has 17 amino acids. V was pared by 10 bases and J by 0 bases, with 19 bases between. Written as DNA, the CDR3 is TGTGCCACGCAGGAAAGGGGGGGACTCTCTGGGGCCAACGTCCTGACTTTC. Its translation is CATQERGGLSGANVLTF.